This T cell receptor beta chain is drawn from a study of blood T cell repertoires in COVID-19. Overall study: T cells, B-cell-depleted T cells, or PBMCs supplied cDNA or gDNA.

Patients in Seattle were enrolled during active infection, then followed longitudinally. CDR1 and CDR2 (germline): SQVTM, ANQGSEA. The CDR3 spans 13 residues. V was trimmed by 4 bases and J by 0 bases, leaving 7 bases between them. This table comes from immunoSEQ multiplex PCR, and its TCRdb copy is limited to in-frame clones, with some not included. Here the sample spans roughly 410,000 clones, approximately 87% being singletons. The chain joins TRBV29-1 to TRBJ1-3, with TRBD1 as a possible D gene (6 bases). The sequence was obtained from a woman in her sixties with COVID-19, enrolled during active disease. The specimen was peripheral blood. The CDR3: CSVGTDSGNTIYF. The DNA for the CDR3 is TGCAGCGTTGGGACAGACTCTGGAAACACCATATATTTT.